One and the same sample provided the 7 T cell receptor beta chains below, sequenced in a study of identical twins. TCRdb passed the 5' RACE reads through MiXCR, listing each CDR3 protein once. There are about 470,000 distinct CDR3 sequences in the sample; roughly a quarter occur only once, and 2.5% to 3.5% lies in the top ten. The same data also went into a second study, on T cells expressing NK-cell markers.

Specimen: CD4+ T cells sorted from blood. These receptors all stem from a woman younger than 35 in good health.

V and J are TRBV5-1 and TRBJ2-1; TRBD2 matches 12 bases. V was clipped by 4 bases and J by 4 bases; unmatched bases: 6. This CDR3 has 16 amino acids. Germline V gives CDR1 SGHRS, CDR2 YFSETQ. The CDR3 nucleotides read TGCGCCAGCAGCCCGGAACTAGCGGGGGGTTACAATGAGCAGTTCTTC. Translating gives CASSPELAGGYNEQFF.

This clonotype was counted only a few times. The CDR3 sequence is CASSSRGLPEAFF. The CDR3 coding sequence is TGTGCCAGCAGTTCCCGGGGCCTGCCTGAAGCTTTCTTT. The chain is built from TRBV2 and TRBJ1-1; maybe TRBD1 (5 bases). CDR1 is SNHLY, CDR2 FYNNEI, per germline. The CDR3 covers 13 residues. The V gene lost 5 bases and the J gene lost 6 bases, with 13 bases spanning the gap.

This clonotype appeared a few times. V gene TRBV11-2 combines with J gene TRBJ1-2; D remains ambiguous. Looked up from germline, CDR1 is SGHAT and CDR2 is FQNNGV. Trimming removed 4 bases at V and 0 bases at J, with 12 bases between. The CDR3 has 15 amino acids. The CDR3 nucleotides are TGTGCCAGCAGCTCCAACTGGGAAGCTAACTATGGCTACACCTTC. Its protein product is CASSSNWEANYGYTF. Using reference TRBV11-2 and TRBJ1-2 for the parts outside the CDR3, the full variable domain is EAGVAQSPRYKIIEKRQSVAFWCNPISGHATLYWYQQILGQGPKLLIQFQNNGVVDDSQLPKDRFSAERLKGVDSTLKIQPAKLEDSAVYLCASSSNWEANYGYTFGSGTRLTVV.

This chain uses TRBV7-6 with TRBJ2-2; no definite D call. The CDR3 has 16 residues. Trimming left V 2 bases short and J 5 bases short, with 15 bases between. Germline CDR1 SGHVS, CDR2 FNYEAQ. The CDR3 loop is CASSLKARIETGELFF. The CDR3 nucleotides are TGTGCCAGCAGCTTAAAAGCAAGGATAGAGACCGGGGAGCTGTTTTTT.

CDR3 loop: CASSLTGTGFDEQFF. In DNA form, the CDR3 reads TGTGCCAGCAGCTTAACGGGGACAGGGTTTGATGAGCAGTTCTTC. The chain combines TRBV7-3 with TRBJ2-1; 9 nucleotides agree with TRBD1. V was clipped by 0 bases and J by 8 bases; unmatched bases: 5. CDR3 size: 15 residues. Germline CDR1 reads SGHTA; CDR2 reads FQGTGA. The whole variable domain, filled in from reference TRBV7-3 and TRBJ2-1, reads GAGVSQTPSNKVTEKGKYVELRCDPISGHTALYWYRQSLGQGPEFLIYFQGTGAADDSGLPNDRFFAVRPEGSVSTLKIQRTERGDSAVYLCASSLTGTGFDEQFFGPGTRLTVL.

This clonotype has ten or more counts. The CDR3 spells CASSLGSAGEQYF. The CDR3 DNA reads TGTGCCAGCAGTCTGGGATCGGCGGGCGAGCAGTACTTC. The V gene is TRBV12-3 or TRBV12-4, the J gene TRBJ2-7; D may be TRBD2 (5 bases). The V and J ends lost 5 bases and 6 bases respectively, with 14 bases between them. The CDR3 sequence is 13 residues long.

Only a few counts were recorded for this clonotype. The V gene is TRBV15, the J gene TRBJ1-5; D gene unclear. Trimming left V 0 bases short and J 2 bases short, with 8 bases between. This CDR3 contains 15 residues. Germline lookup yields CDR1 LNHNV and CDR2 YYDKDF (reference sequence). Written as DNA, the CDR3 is TGTGCCACCAGCAGAGAGAAGGCCGGCAATCAGCCCCAGCATTTT. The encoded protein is CATSREKAGNQPQHF. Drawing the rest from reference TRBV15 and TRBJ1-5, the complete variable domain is DAMVIQNPRYQVTQFGKPVTLSCSQTLNHNVMYWYQQKSSQAPKLLFHYYDKDFNNEADTPDNFQSRRPNTSFCFLDIRSPGLGDTAMYLCATSREKAGNQPQHFGDGTRLSIL.